Listed below are T cell receptor beta chains from one sample, sequenced in a study of cytotoxic CD8 clonotypes in ibrutinib-treated CLL. Using immunoSEQ multiplex PCR, the repertoire was profiled, and TCRdb retains in-frame clones only, with some absent. The sample contains approximately 340,000 clones, 67% of which appear only once. The material was PBMCs, obtained after 36 months of ibrutinib treatment. The receptors derive from a human donor with chronic lymphocytic leukemia. Both conserved end residues are part of each CDR3. D genes are given only for firm matches. The size entry is marked missing in some rows and otherwise reads once, few, many or a size class.

clone_size: .
v_call: TRBV6-1
j_call: TRBJ2-2
d_call: TRBD2
cdr3_aa: CASSEAARPGLAANLNTGELFF
cdr3_nt: TGTGCCAGCAGTGAAGCCGCCCGTCCGGGACTAGCGGCAAACTTGAACACCGGGGAGCTGTTTTTT

clone_size: .
v_call: TRBV2
j_call: TRBJ1-2
d_call: TRBD1
cdr3_aa: CASSSTGGVGYTF
cdr3_nt: TGTGCCAGCAGTTCCACAGGGGGCGTAGGCTACACCTTC

clone_size: .
v_call: TRBV15
j_call: TRBJ2-3
d_call: TRBD2
cdr3_aa: CATSRDGLAGASDTQYF
cdr3_nt: TGTGCCACCAGCAGAGATGGGCTAGCGGGAGCGTCAGATACGCAGTATTTT

clone_size: few
v_call: TRBV5-1
j_call: TRBJ1-2
d_call: .
cdr3_aa: CASSLEAWGYTF
cdr3_nt: TGCGCCAGCAGCTTGGAGGCATGGGGCTACACCTTC

clone_size: .
v_call: TRBV4-1
j_call: TRBJ2-3
d_call: TRBD1
cdr3_aa: CASSQVPGGLDTQYF
cdr3_nt: TGCGCCAGCAGCCAAGTCCCAGGGGGCCTAGATACGCAGTATTTT

clone_size: .
v_call: TRBV27
j_call: TRBJ1-4
d_call: .
cdr3_aa: CASSSLPFRGYTNEKLFF
cdr3_nt: TGTGCCAGCAGTTCCCTACCTTTTCGGGGTTATACTAATGAAAAACTGTTTTTT

clone_size: .
v_call: TRBV5-6
j_call: TRBJ2-7
d_call: .
cdr3_aa: CASSLVGLAPQEQYF
cdr3_nt: TGTGCCAGCAGCTTGGTCGGCCTAGCCCCCCAGGAGCAGTACTTC

clone_size: .
v_call: TRBV7-3
j_call: TRBJ2-5
d_call: .
cdr3_aa: CASSLSSQETQYF
cdr3_nt: TGTGCCAGCAGCTTAAGTAGTCAAGAGACCCAGTACTTC

clone_size: .
v_call: TRBV5-8
j_call: TRBJ2-7
d_call: .
cdr3_aa: CASSPGPGAYEQYF
cdr3_nt: TGTGCCAGCAGCCCGGGACCGGGGGCCTACGAGCAGTACTTC

clone_size: .
v_call: TRBV28
j_call: TRBJ2-3
d_call: TRBD2
cdr3_aa: CASSLLAGGPYTQYF
cdr3_nt: TGTGCCAGCAGCTTACTAGCGGGAGGGCCGTATACGCAGTATTTT

clone_size: .
v_call: TRBV27
j_call: TRBJ1-1
d_call: .
cdr3_aa: CASSLAGLPEAFF
cdr3_nt: TGTGCCAGCAGTTTAGCGGGGCTCCCTGAAGCTTTCTTT

clone_size: .
v_call: TRBV11-2
j_call: TRBJ2-3
d_call: .
cdr3_aa: CASSPGVSTDTQYF
cdr3_nt: TGTGCCAGCAGCCCGGGGGTTAGCACAGATACGCAGTATTTT

clone_size: .
v_call: TRBV9
j_call: TRBJ1-5
d_call: .
cdr3_aa: CASSEGGWGNQPQHF
cdr3_nt: TGTGCCAGCAGTGAGGGGGGATGGGGCAATCAGCCCCAGCATTTT

clone_size: .
v_call: TRBV11-3
j_call: TRBJ2-5
d_call: .
cdr3_aa: CASSPKGLSFRETQYF
cdr3_nt: TGTGCCAGCAGCCCAAAGGGACTTTCGTTCAGGGAGACCCAGTACTTC

clone_size: .
v_call: TRBV5-5
j_call: TRBJ2-7
d_call: .
cdr3_aa: CASSLVPYEQYF
cdr3_nt: TGTGCCAGCAGCTTGGTACCTTACGAGCAGTACTTC

clone_size: .
v_call: TRBV5-4
j_call: TRBJ1-2
d_call: .
cdr3_aa: CASSLQGPSGYTF
cdr3_nt: TGTGCCAGCAGCTTGCAGGGTCCCAGTGGCTACACCTTC

clone_size: once
v_call: TRBV25-1
j_call: TRBJ2-1
d_call: TRBD2
cdr3_aa: CASSELAWGSGRNNEQFF
cdr3_nt: TGTGCCAGCAGTGAATTGGCCTGGGGTAGCGGGCGAAACAATGAGCAGTTCTTC

clone_size: few
v_call: TRBV4-1
j_call: TRBJ2-7
d_call: .
cdr3_aa: CASSQERREQYF
cdr3_nt: TGCGCCAGCAGCCAAGAAAGGCGCGAGCAGTACTTC

clone_size: .
v_call: TRBV7-2
j_call: TRBJ2-7
d_call: TRBD2
cdr3_aa: CASSLRTSGSYEQYF
cdr3_nt: TGTGCCAGCAGCTTAAGAACTAGCGGCTCCTACGAGCAGTACTTC

clone_size: many
v_call: TRBV11-3
j_call: TRBJ2-1
d_call: .
cdr3_aa: CASSATVYNEQFF
cdr3_nt: TGTGCCAGCAGCGCGACAGTGTACAATGAGCAGTTCTTC

clone_size: .
v_call: TRBV5-6
j_call: TRBJ2-5
d_call: .
cdr3_aa: CASSLVPGGGETQYF
cdr3_nt: TGTGCCAGCAGCTTGGTTCCCGGGGGCGGAGAGACCCAGTACTTC

clone_size: few
v_call: TRBV4-1
j_call: TRBJ2-1
d_call: TRBD2
cdr3_aa: CASSRGTSGSYNEQFF
cdr3_nt: TGCGCCAGCAGCCGGGGGACTAGCGGCTCCTACAATGAGCAGTTCTTC

clone_size: few
v_call: TRBV5-1
j_call: TRBJ1-1
d_call: TRBD1
cdr3_aa: CASSLVGGAQGVMNTEAFF
cdr3_nt: TGCGCCAGCAGCTTGGTAGGTGGAGCACAGGGGGTTATGAACACTGAAGCTTTCTTT

clone_size: .
v_call: TRBV4-2
j_call: TRBJ1-2
d_call: TRBD1
cdr3_aa: CASSQAGDRGFSGYTF
cdr3_nt: TGTGCCAGCAGCCAAGCGGGGGACAGGGGGTTCAGTGGCTACACCTTC

clone_size: once
v_call: TRBV25-1
j_call: TRBJ2-2
d_call: .
cdr3_aa: CASKGDWTADTGELFF
cdr3_nt: TGTGCCAGCAAAGGTGATTGGACAGCAGACACCGGGGAGCTGTTTTTT